This T cell receptor beta chain derives from a study of prognosis after radiotherapy for stage I lung cancer. As for the study in general: While some 15 patients showed no significant progression after radiotherapy, a few developed distant metastases at a median of roughly seven months.

Study results and limitations: Reportedly, TRBV and TRBJ gene usage differed by presence of metastases in patients.

Two-round multiplex PCR amplified TCR beta CDR3 from genomic DNA. First-round PCR employed TRBV- and TRBJ-specific primers for each gene. Universal primers drove the second round of PCR amplification. From the multiplex PCR reads, TCRdb called clonotypes with MiXCR, one entry per CDR3 protein. Of 20,000 to 25,000 distinct CDR3 sequences listed, around 46% were seen once; the top ten hold roughly 30%. Blood was drawn (roughly 6.1 milliliters of peripheral blood) at each of two time points. This CDR3 region has 14 residues. The ends were cut back, 1 base at V and 3 bases at J, with 11 bases in the middle. Germline V CDR1 and CDR2: SGDLS, YYNGEE. This clonotype appeared a single time. Antigen specificity is unknown.

The J gene is TRBJ2-7, the V gene TRBV9; maybe TRBD2 (5 bases). The sequences come from PBMCs, collected before or after stereotactic body radiation therapy (not recorded which). The sequence was collected from a donor over 45 with non-small cell lung cancer. CDR3 bases: TGTGCCAGCAGCGTAACCACGGAGGACTACGAGCAGTACTTC. This codes for CASSVTTEDYEQYF.